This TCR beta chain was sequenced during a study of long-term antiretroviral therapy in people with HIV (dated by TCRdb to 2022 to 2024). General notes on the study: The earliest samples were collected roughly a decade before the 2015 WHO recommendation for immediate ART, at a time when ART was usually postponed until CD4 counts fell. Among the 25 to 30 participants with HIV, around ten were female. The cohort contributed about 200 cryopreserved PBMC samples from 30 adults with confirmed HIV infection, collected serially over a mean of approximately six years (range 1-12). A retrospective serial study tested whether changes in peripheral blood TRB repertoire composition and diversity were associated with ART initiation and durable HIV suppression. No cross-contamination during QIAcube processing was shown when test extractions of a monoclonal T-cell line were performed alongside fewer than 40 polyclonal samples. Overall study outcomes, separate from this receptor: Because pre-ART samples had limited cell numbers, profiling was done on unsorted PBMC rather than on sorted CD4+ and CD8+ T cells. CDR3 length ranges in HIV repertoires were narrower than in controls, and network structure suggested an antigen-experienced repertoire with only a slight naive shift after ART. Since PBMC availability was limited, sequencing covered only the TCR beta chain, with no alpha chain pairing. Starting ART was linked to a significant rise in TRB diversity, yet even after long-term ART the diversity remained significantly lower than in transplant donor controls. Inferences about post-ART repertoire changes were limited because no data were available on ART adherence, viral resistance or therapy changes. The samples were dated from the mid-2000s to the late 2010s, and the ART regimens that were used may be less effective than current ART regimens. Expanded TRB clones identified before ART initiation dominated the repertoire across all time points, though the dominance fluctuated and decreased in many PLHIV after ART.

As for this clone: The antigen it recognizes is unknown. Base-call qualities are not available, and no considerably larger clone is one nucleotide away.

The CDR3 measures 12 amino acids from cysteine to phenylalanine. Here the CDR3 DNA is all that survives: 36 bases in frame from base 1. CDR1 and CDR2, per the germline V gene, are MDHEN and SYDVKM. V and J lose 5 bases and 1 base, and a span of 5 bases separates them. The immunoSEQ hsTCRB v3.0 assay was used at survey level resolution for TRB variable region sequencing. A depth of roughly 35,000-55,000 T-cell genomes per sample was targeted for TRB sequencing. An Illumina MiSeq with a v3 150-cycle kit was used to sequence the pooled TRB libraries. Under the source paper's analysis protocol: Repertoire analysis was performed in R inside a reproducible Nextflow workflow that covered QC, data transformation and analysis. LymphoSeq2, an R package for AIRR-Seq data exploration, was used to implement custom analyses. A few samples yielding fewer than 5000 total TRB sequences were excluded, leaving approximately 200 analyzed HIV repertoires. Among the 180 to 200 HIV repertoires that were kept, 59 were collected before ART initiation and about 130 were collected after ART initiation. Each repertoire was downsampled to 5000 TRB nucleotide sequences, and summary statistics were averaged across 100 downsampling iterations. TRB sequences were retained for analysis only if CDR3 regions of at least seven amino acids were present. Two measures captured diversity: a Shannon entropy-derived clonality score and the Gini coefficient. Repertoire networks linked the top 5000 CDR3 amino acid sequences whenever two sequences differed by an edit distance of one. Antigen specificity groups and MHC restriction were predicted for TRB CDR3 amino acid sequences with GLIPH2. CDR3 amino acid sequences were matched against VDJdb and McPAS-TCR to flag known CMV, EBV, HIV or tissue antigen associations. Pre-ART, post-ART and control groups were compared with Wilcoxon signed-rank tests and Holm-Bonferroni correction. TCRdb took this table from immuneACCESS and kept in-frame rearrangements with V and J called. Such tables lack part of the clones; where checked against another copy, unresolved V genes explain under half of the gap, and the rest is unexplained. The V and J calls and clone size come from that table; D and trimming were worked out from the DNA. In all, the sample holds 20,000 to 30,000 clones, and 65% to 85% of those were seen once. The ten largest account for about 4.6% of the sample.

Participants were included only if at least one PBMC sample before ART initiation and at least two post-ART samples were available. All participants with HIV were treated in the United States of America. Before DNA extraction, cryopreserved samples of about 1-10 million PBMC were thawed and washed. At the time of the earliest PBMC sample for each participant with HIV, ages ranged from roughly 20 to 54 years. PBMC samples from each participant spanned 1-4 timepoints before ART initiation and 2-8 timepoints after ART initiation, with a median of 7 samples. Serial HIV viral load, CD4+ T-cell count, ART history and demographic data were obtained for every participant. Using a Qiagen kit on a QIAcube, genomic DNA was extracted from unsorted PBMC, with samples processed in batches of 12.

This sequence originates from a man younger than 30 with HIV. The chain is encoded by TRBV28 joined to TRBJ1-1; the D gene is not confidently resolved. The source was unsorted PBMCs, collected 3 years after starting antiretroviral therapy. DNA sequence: TGTGCCAGCAGTCTAACGAACACTGAAGCTTTCTTT. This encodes CASSLTNTEAFF.